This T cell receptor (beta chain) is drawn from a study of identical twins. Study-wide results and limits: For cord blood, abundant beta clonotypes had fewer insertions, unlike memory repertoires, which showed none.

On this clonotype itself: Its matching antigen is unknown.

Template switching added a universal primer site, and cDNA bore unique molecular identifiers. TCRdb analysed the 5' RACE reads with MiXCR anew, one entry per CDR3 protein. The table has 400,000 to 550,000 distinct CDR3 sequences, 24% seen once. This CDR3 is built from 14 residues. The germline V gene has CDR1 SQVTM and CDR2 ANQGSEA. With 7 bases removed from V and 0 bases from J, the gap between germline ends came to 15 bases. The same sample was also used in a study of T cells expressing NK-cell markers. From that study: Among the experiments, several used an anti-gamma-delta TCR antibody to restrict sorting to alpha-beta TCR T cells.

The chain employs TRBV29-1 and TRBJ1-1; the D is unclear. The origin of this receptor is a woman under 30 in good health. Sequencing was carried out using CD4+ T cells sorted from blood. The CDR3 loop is CSAGGRAMNTEAFF. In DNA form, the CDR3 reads TGCAGCGCGGGAGGGAGGGCCATGAACACTGAAGCTTTCTTT.